A selection of T cell receptor beta chains follows, all from one sample in a study of spatial heterogeneity in lung cancer. TCRdb itself ran the 5' RACE reads through MiXCR, one entry per CDR3 protein. There are just under 40,000 distinct CDR3 sequences in the sample; about 5.8% occur only once, and roughly 10% lies in the top ten. Sequenced here: PBMCs, sampled at surgery. The source of these receptors is a male donor with early-stage non-small cell lung cancer. The CDR3 runs from the conserved cysteine through the conserved F or W. D genes are given only for firm matches. Size is omitted from some rows. Given values are once, few, many or a class for expanded clones.

>NA|TRBV12-3/TRBV12-4|NA|TRBJ1-3
CASSFSVSGNTIYF
TGTGCCAGCAGTTTCTCCGTCTCTGGAAACACCATATATTTT
>many|TRBV7-9|TRBD1|TRBJ2-1
CASSQTPGQGYNEQFF
TGTGCCAGCAGCCAAACACCGGGACAGGGCTACAATGAGCAGTTCTTC
>NA|TRBV11-3|NA|TRBJ2-1
CASSLGSAPVGNEQFF
TGTGCCAGCAGCTTAGGAAGTGCACCCGTTGGGAATGAGCAGTTCTTC
>few|TRBV5-6|NA|TRBJ1-3
CASSLWRVSGNTIYF
TGTGCCAGCAGCTTGTGGAGGGTCTCTGGAAACACCATATATTTT
>many|TRBV4-2|NA|TRBJ2-1
CASSPTYLGDNEQFF
TGTGCCAGCAGCCCTACATACCTTGGGGACAATGAGCAGTTCTTC
>NA|TRBV20-1|NA|TRBJ2-7
CSALPPPTYEQYF
TGCAGTGCTCTCCCCCCCCCAACCTACGAGCAGTACTTC
>NA|TRBV5-1|NA|TRBJ2-5
CASSLVSAAGETQYF
TGCGCCAGCAGCTTGGTATCGGCGGCGGGGGAGACCCAGTACTTC
>many|TRBV2|TRBD1|TRBJ2-5
CASSFSTGVEETQYF
TGTGCCAGCAGCTTCTCGACAGGGGTAGAAGAGACCCAGTACTTC
>few|TRBV5-4|TRBD2|TRBJ2-7
CASSFGAGGMTYEQYF
TGTGCCAGCAGCTTTGGAGCGGGGGGCATGACCTACGAGCAGTACTTC
>many|TRBV7-3|NA|TRBJ2-1
CASSLLPGVRPNEQFF
TGTGCCAGCAGCTTATTGCCCGGAGTTAGGCCAAATGAGCAGTTCTTC
>few|TRBV27|NA|TRBJ2-5
CASSLFPVQETQYF
TGTGCCAGCAGTTTATTCCCAGTCCAAGAGACCCAGTACTTC
>few|TRBV2|NA|TRBJ1-5
CASSDRAGNQPQHF
TGTGCCAGCAGTGACAGGGCCGGGAATCAGCCCCAGCATTTT
>few|TRBV5-1|TRBD2|TRBJ2-1
CASSTGLAGGLEQFF
TGCGCCAGCAGCACGGGACTAGCGGGGGGGCTTGAGCAGTTCTTC
>many|TRBV5-1|NA|TRBJ2-3
CASSSRPRDTQYF
TGCGCCAGCAGCTCCCGACCTAGGGATACGCAGTATTTT
>many|TRBV20-1|TRBD2|TRBJ2-1
CRGTTSNEQFF
TGCAGGGGGACTACTTCCAATGAGCAGTTCTTC
>few|TRBV21-1|NA|TRBJ2-2
CARSEYDSDRGGTGELFF
TGTGCCAGATCCGAATACGATTCGGACAGGGGAGGCACCGGGGAGCTGTTTTTT
>many|TRBV5-1|TRBD1|TRBJ2-7
CASSWDSTYEQYF
TGCGCCAGCAGCTGGGACAGCACCTACGAGCAGTACTTC
>many|TRBV5-4|NA|TRBJ2-3
CASSKDRGGSGTDTQYF
TGTGCCAGCAGCAAAGACCGGGGCGGATCTGGCACAGATACGCAGTATTTT
>many|TRBV5-1|NA|TRBJ1-2
CASSLGTRNYGYTF
TGCGCCAGCAGCTTGGGGACTCGTAACTATGGCTACACCTTC
>many|TRBV6-6|NA|TRBJ1-4
CASSSRVADEKLFF
TGTGCCAGCAGTTCCAGGGTTGCGGATGAAAAACTGTTTTTT
>few|TRBV5-1|NA|TRBJ2-1
CASSTGPQQHGEQFF
TGCGCCAGCAGCACGGGACCTCAACAACACGGTGAGCAGTTCTTC
>many|TRBV11-2|NA|TRBJ1-4
CASSLKAGLGELFF
TGTGCCAGCAGCTTAAAAGCGGGCCTAGGGGAACTGTTTTTT
>many|TRBV5-4|TRBD2|TRBJ2-3
CASSPVGLAGDTQYF
TGTGCCAGCAGCCCCGTAGGACTAGCGGGAGATACGCAGTATTTT
>many|TRBV6-6|TRBD2|TRBJ2-5
CASRGESGGVRETQYF
TGTGCCAGCAGAGGTGAAAGCGGGGGGGTGAGAGAGACCCAGTACTTC
>many|TRBV5-5|NA|TRBJ2-1
CASSLLHLNEQFF
TGTGCCAGCAGCTTGTTGCATCTGAATGAGCAGTTCTTC
>many|TRBV27|TRBD1|TRBJ2-7
CASSLSGTGAPYEQYF
TGTGCCAGCAGTTTAAGTGGGACAGGGGCACCCTACGAGCAGTACTTC
>NA|TRBV20-1|NA|TRBJ1-1
CSASYGASGAFF
TGCAGTGCTAGTTACGGGGCAAGCGGAGCTTTCTTT
>many|TRBV2|TRBD1|TRBJ1-4
CASSDRQGTTNEKLFF
TGTGCCAGCAGTGACCGACAGGGAACAACTAATGAAAAACTGTTTTTT
>many|TRBV18|NA|TRBJ2-5
CASSPQRSETQYF
TGTGCCAGCTCACCGCAGCGGTCAGAGACCCAGTACTTC
>NA|TRBV5-4|NA|TRBJ2-7
CARGPFSYEQYF
TGTGCCAGAGGCCCCTTCTCCTACGAGCAGTACTTC
>few|TRBV12-3/TRBV12-4|NA|TRBJ2-7
CASSLKGAYEQYF
TGTGCCAGCAGTTTAAAAGGGGCATACGAGCAGTACTTC
>few|TRBV4-1|NA|TRBJ1-5
CASSQEGVAFNQPQHF
TGCGCCAGCAGCCAAGAAGGGGTAGCCTTCAATCAGCCCCAGCATTTT
>many|TRBV9|NA|TRBJ1-4
CASSVFPSGAGNEKLFF
TGTGCCAGCAGCGTATTCCCATCAGGGGCGGGCAATGAAAAACTGTTTTTT
>NA|TRBV6-1|TRBD1|TRBJ2-3
CASSEGTGGTDTQYF
TGTGCCAGCAGCGAAGGGACAGGTGGCACAGATACGCAGTATTTT
>many|TRBV6-5|TRBD1|TRBJ2-7
CASSYLADRVEYF
TGTGCCAGCAGTTACCTCGCGGACAGGGTCGAGTACTTC
>few|TRBV6-5|TRBD1|TRBJ1-2
CASSPPGQYGYTF
TGTGCCAGCAGTCCCCCGGGACAGTATGGCTACACCTTC